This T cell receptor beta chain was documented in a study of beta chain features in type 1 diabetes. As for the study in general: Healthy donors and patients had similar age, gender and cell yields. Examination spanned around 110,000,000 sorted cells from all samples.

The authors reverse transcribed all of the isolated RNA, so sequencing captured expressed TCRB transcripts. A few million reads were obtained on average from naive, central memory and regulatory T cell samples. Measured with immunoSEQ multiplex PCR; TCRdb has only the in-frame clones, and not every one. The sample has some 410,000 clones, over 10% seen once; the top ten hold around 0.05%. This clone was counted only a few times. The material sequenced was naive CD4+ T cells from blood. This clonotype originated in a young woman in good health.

CDR3 amino acids: CATSRVQGSGANVLTF. In DNA form, the CDR3 reads TGTGCCACCAGCAGAGTTCAGGGGAGCGGGGCCAACGTCCTGACTTTC. The V gene is TRBV15, the J gene TRBJ2-6; TRBD1 is a possible D gene (6 bases). This CDR3 is built from 16 residues. Germline CDR1 is LNHNV and CDR2 is YYDKDF (reference sequence). Trimming stripped 1 base from V and 4 bases from J, with 11 bases between. Full variable domain (rest looked up from reference TRBV15 and TRBJ2-6): DAMVIQNPRYQVTQFGKPVTLSCSQTLNHNVMYWYQQKSSQAPKLLFHYYDKDFNNEADTPDNFQSRRPNTSFCFLDIRSPGLGDTAMYLCATSRVQGSGANVLTFGAGSRLTVL.